These 15 T cell receptor beta chains were sequenced from one sample in a study of identical twins. TCRdb reprocessed the 5' RACE reads with MiXCR, giving one entry per CDR3 protein. The sample has some 270,000 distinct CDR3 sequences, around 8% seen once. These same records also appear under a second study, on yellow fever vaccine responses in identical twins.

The material sequenced was CD8+ T cells sorted from blood. These receptors came from a woman between 18 and 30 years old in good health.

The chain carries TRBV7-2 and TRBJ1-2; possibly TRBD1 for D (6 bases). Trimming removed 8 bases from V and 4 bases from J, with 8 bases in between. The length of the CDR3 is 11 residues. Per germline, CDR1 SGHTA and CDR2 FQGNSA. The CDR3 protein is CASRTAYGYTF. CDR3 bases: TGTGCCAGCCGGACAGCCTATGGCTACACCTTC.

V is TRBV3-1 and J is TRBJ2-7, with no clear D. The germline V gene has CDR1 LGHDT and CDR2 YNNKEL (reference sequence). Trimming removed 10 bases from V and 0 bases from J, with 19 bases in between. The CDR3 runs to 15 residues. The CDR3 DNA is TGTGCCACCTGCCCGGCCGGCTGGACCTCCTACGAGCAGTACTTC. This encodes CATCPAGWTSYEQYF.

This clonotype was found a few times. The CDR3 region is CSARGLSSYEQYF. The CDR3 region has the DNA TGCAGTGCTAGAGGATTAAGCTCCTACGAGCAGTACTTC. V usage is TRBV20-1 and J usage is TRBJ2-7; no reliable D call. Germline V gene lookup returns CDR1 DFQATT and CDR2 SNEGSKA (reference sequence). Trimming removed 1 base from V and 0 bases from J, with 7 bases in between. The CDR3 covers 13 residues.

This clonotype was seen repeatedly, ten times or more. V usage is TRBV6-2 or TRBV6-3 and J usage is TRBJ1-1; unclear D gene. Germline V CDR1 and CDR2: MNHEY, SVGEGT. The V end lost 0 bases, the J end lost 1 base, and 6 bases lay between the germline ends. The CDR3 totals 14 residues. For the CDR3, the DNA is TGTGCCAGCAGTTACTCGGCAGAGAACACTGAAGCTTTCTTT. Amino acid sequence: CASSYSAENTEAFF.

This clonotype showed up just a few times. This rearrangement joins TRBV7-8 to TRBJ2-3; 14 positions match TRBD2. Trimming cost V 4 bases and J 5 bases; bases outside gene matches: 5. The CDR3 length is 16 residues. In germline, CDR1 is SGHVS, CDR2 FQNEAQ. Here the CDR3 reads CASSSGLAGGQDTQYF. The CDR3 nucleotides read TGTGCCAGCAGCTCTGGACTAGCGGGAGGCCAAGATACGCAGTATTTT.

This clonotype was detected ten times or more. The CDR3 spells CASSGRSGGPTSLDEQFF. CDR3 DNA sequence: TGTGCCAGCAGCGGGCGGTCGGGGGGCCCGACTAGCCTCGATGAGCAGTTCTTC. The chain joins TRBV11-2 to TRBJ2-1; perhaps TRBD2 as D (7 bases). Germline lookup yields CDR1 SGHAT and CDR2 FQNNGV. The CDR3 is 18 residues long. Trimming took 5 bases from V and 8 from J, leaving 28 bases between them.

The chain has TRBV5-6 and TRBJ1-1; D may be TRBD1 (5 bases). There are 17 residues in the CDR3. CDR1 and CDR2 from the germline V gene are SGHDT and YYEEEE. V shed 4 bases and J shed 6 bases, with 25 bases lying between them. The CDR3 loop reads CASSLEGWMFKVAEAFF. CDR3 nucleotides: TGTGCCAGCAGCCTCGAGGGGTGGATGTTCAAGGTCGCTGAAGCTTTCTTT.

V and J are TRBV3-1 and TRBJ2-7; perhaps TRBD1 as D (5 bases). Germline V gene sequence: CDR1 LGHDT, CDR2 YNNKEL (reference sequence). The germline V and J ends were trimmed by 1 base and 1 base, with 11 bases remaining between them. CDR3 size: 15 residues. CDR3 in amino acids: CASSQGEQGSYEQYF. The DNA of the CDR3 is TGTGCCAGCAGCCAAGGAGAGCAGGGTTCCTACGAGCAGTACTTC.

This clonotype has a handful of counts. The CDR3 DNA reads as TGTGCCAGCAGTGGACCCGGACTATCTCCCCTGTCGAGTACGCAGTATTTT. It specifies CASSGPGLSPLSSTQYF. The chain combines TRBV2 with TRBJ2-3, with D maybe TRBD2 (6 bases). The germline V gene has CDR1 SNHLY and CDR2 FYNNEI. The CDR3 contains 17 residues. Trimming stripped 4 bases from V and 8 bases from J, with 25 bases between.

This clonotype was counted only a few times. The genes are TRBV18 and TRBJ2-1; D possibly uses TRBD1 or TRBD2 (5 bases each). The CDR3 runs to 16 residues. Germline V gives CDR1 KGHSH, CDR2 LQKENI. Trimming removed 3 bases from V and 6 bases from J, with 18 bases in between. The CDR3 sequence: CASSPGPNKVSNEQFF. The CDR3 bases are TGTGCCAGCTCACCGGGACCCAACAAGGTGAGCAATGAGCAGTTCTTC.

The V and J genes are TRBV4-3 and TRBJ1-1; D gene unclear. V was clipped by 0 bases and J by 2 bases, with 10 bases between them. The CDR3 runs to 15 residues. The germline CDR1 and CDR2 sequences are LGHNA and YSLEER. The CDR3 loop reads CASSQESGINTEAFF. For the CDR3, the DNA is TGCGCCAGCAGCCAAGAGAGTGGCATAAACACTGAAGCTTTCTTT.

This clonotype has a handful of counts. The chain recombines TRBV5-1 with TRBJ2-7; D is ambiguous. Germline loops: CDR1 SGHRS, CDR2 YFSETQ. V lost 5 bases, J lost 5 bases, and 8 bases lay in between. This CDR3 region has 11 residues. The CDR3 DNA reads as TGCGCCAGCAGGGAGATGAACGAGCAGTACTTC. Protein product: CASREMNEQYF.

V gene TRBV11-2 combines with J gene TRBJ2-1; TRBD2 matches at 8 bases. The germline gives CDR1 SGHAT, CDR2 FQNNGV. CDR3 size: 15 residues. V lost 4 bases and J lost 2; bases outside the gene matches: 4. CDR3 in amino acids: CASSSVAGPYNEQFF. The CDR3, as DNA: TGTGCCAGCAGCTCGGTAGCGGGACCCTACAATGAGCAGTTCTTC.

The chain has TRBV7-6 and TRBJ2-1, with 9 bases that match TRBD2. Germline V lookup: CDR1 SGHVS, CDR2 FNYEAQ. The CDR3 extends over 14 amino acids. With V trimmed by 6 bases and J by 7 bases, 7 bases remained unmatched. CDR3 sequence: CASRREGATNEQFF. The CDR3 nucleotides are TGTGCCAGCAGGCGGGAGGGTGCGACTAATGAGCAGTTCTTC.

The chain is built from TRBV12-3 or TRBV12-4 and TRBJ2-7; 10 bases line up with TRBD2. The CDR3 runs 16 residues. After removal of 8 bases from V and 5 bases from J, the junction contained 15 bases not matched to a gene. The CDR3 DNA sequence: TGTGCCAGCGCCCCGACCTACCTAGCGGGAGTCAACGAGCAGTACTTC. Its protein is CASAPTYLAGVNEQYF.